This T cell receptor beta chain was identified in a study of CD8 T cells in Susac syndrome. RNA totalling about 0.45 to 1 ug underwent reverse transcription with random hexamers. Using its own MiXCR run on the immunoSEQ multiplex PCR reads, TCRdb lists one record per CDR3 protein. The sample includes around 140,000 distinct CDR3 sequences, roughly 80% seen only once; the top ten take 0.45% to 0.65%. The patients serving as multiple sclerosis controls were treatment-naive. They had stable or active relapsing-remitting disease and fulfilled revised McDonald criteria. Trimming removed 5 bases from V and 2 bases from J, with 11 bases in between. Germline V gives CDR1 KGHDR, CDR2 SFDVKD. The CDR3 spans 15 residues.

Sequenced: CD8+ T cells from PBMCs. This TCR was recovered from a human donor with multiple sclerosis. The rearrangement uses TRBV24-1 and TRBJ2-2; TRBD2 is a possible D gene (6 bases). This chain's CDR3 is CATSGGLDNTGELFF. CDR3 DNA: TGTGCCACCAGTGGGGGACTGGATAACACCGGGGAGCTGTTTTTT.